This TCR beta chain came from a study of OX40 agonist ivuxolimab in advanced cancers. Turning to this clone: Antigen unknown.

The CDR3 sequence is 12 residues long. Between the trimmed V and J ends, which lost 2 bases and 6 bases, there was a span of 6 bases. CDR1 MNHNY and CDR2 SVGAGI come from the germline V gene (reference sequence). Study conclusions and caveats: The study observed clonal expansion of CD4+ and CD8+ blood T cells by week 6 at 0.1 to 3.0 mg/kg.

Sequenced by immunoSEQ multiplex PCR; TCRdb stores in-frame clones only, minus some. In the table there are tens of thousands of clones, 75% to 90% of which are singletons. The sequence came from an adult with an advanced solid tumor such as melanoma, head and neck, liver or kidney cancer. The rearrangement joins TRBV6-6 to TRBJ2-3; no reliable D call. The sample consisted of CD4+ or CD8+ T cells sorted from blood, taken in a trial of the OX40 agonist ivuxolimab. CDR3: CASSYLIDTQYF. CDR3 DNA sequence: TGTGCCAGCAGTTACCTGATTGATACGCAGTATTTT.